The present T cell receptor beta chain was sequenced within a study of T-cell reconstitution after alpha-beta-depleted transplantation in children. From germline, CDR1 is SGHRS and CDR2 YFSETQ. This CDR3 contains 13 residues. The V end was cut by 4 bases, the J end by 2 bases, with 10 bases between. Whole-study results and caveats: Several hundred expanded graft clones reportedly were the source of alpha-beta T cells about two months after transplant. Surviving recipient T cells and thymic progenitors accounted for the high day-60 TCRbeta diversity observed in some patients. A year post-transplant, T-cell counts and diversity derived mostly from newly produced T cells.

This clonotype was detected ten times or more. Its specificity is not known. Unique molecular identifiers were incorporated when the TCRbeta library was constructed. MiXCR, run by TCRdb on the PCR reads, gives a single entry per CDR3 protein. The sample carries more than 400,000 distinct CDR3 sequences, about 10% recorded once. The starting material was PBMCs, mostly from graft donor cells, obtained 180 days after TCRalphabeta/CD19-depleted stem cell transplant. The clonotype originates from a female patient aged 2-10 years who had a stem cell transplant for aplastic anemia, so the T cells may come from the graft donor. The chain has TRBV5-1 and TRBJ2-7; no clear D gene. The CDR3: CASSLGLPYEQYF. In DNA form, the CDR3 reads TGCGCCAGCAGCCTTGGGCTCCCCTACGAGCAGTACTTC.